This entry lists 17 T cell receptor beta chains sequenced from one sample in a study of blood T cell repertoires in COVID-19. Here immunoSEQ multiplex PCR was the method, and the copy in TCRdb shows in-frame clones only, minus some. Among some 40,000 clones, 70% to 90% were seen once, and the ten largest hold around 5.2%. Sequenced material: peripheral blood. These receptors all come from a man between 35 and 55 years old with active COVID-19.

This clone was seen just once. The chain joins TRBV7-3 to TRBJ2-1; TRBD2 might be the D (5 bases). The CDR3 has 15 amino acids. Germline values: CDR1 SGHTA, CDR2 FQGTGA. V gave up 6 bases and J gave up 5 bases, with 17 bases separating them. CDR3 coding DNA: TGTGCCAGCAGTCCGCTCCGAGGGTCCGACAATGAGCAGTTCTTC. This encodes CASSPLRGSDNEQFF.

V usage is TRBV7-3 and J usage is TRBJ2-1; 9 nucleotides line up with TRBD2. CDR1 is SGHTA and CDR2 is FQGTGA in the germline V gene. CDR3 length equals 15 residues. V dropped 5 bases and J dropped 4; count of bases not matched to a gene: 6. As DNA, the CDR3 is TGTGCCAGCAGCGCCATGGCGGGAGGGTACAATGAGCAGTTCTTC. Its protein product is CASSAMAGGYNEQFF.

The chain recombines TRBV29-1 with TRBJ2-7; D call uncertain. The V and J ends lost 3 bases and 7 bases respectively, with 16 bases between them. The CDR3 is made up of 13 amino acids. Germline V lookup: CDR1 SQVTM, CDR2 ANQGSEA. The CDR3 nucleotides read TGCAGCGTTGAGGCCCCCGATGGTCGTGAGCAGTACTTC. Translating it yields CSVEAPDGREQYF.

The V and J genes are TRBV11-2 and TRBJ2-3, with D uncertain. The length of the CDR3 is 13 residues. The ends were cut back, 1 base at V and 9 bases at J, with 11 bases in the middle. Germline loops: CDR1 SGHAT, CDR2 FQNNGV. CDR3 amino acids: CASSLATGRTQYF. The CDR3, as DNA: TGTGCCAGCAGCTTAGCGACGGGTAGAACGCAGTATTTT.

V gene TRBV27 combines with J gene TRBJ1-5; D is perhaps TRBD1 (5 bases). V was pared by 6 bases and J by 0 bases, with 15 bases between. The CDR3 extends over 16 amino acids. The germline V gene encodes CDR1 MNHEY and CDR2 SMNVEV (reference sequence). CDR3 residues: CASRGRAGYSNQPQHF. The CDR3 DNA reads TGTGCCAGCAGGGGCAGGGCGGGATATAGCAATCAGCCCCAGCATTTT.

The chain has TRBV6-5 and TRBJ2-3; D gene unclear. CDR1 and CDR2 from the germline V gene are MNHEY and SVGAGI. V was cut by 10 bases and J by 0 bases, with 14 bases left in between. This CDR3 has 14 residues. CDR3 bases: TGTGCCACCCTCTCGCGGTTAAGCACAGATACGCAGTATTTT. It yields the protein CATLSRLSTDTQYF.

The chain couples TRBV7-6 to TRBJ2-5; D may be TRBD1 (7 bases). Looked up from germline, CDR1 is SGHVS and CDR2 is FNYEAQ. The CDR3 sequence is 14 residues long. The V and J ends lost 3 bases and 10 bases respectively, with 18 bases between them. CDR3 bases: TGTGCCAGCAGCTTCGCGGAGGGGGCAGGTTTCCAGTACTTC. The encoded protein is CASSFAEGAGFQYF.

This chain joins TRBV30 and TRBJ2-7; TRBD2 matches 7 bases. The J segment lost 3 bases and the V segment lost 4 bases, leaving 9 bases of the junction unmatched. This CDR3 spans 14 amino acids. Germline V gene data show CDR1 as GTSNPN and CDR2 as SVGIG (reference sequence). The CDR3 region is CAWKTPSGDYEQYF. The CDR3, as DNA: TGTGCCTGGAAAACCCCTAGCGGAGACTACGAGCAGTACTTC. The full variable domain, completed using reference TRBV30 and TRBJ2-7, is SQTIHQWPATLVQPVGSPLSLECTVEGTSNPNLYWYRQAAGRGLQLLFYSVGIGQISSEVPQNLSASRPQDRQFILSSKKLLLSDSGFYLCAWKTPSGDYEQYFGPGTRLTVT.

V and J are TRBV11-2 and TRBJ1-6; TRBD1 matches at 8 bases. The V gene end was trimmed by 5 bases and the J gene end by 7 bases; junction bases not matched to a gene: 4. Per the germline V gene, CDR1 is SGHAT and CDR2 is FQNNGV. The length of the CDR3 is 14 residues. The CDR3, as DNA: TGTGCCAGCAGCCAGGGACAGGAAAATTCACCCCTCCACTTT. Its translation is CASSQGQENSPLHF.

This chain joins TRBV6-1 and TRBJ2-3, with TRBD2 identical over 14 bases. The trim removed 2 bases at V and 3 bases at J, leaving 13 bases unmatched. The germline V gene has CDR1 MNHNS and CDR2 SASEGT. The CDR3 consists of 20 residues. The CDR3 sequence: CASSETLPLGLAGETDTQYF. CDR3 nucleotides: TGTGCCAGCAGTGAAACCCTCCCCCTGGGACTAGCGGGGGAAACAGATACGCAGTATTTT.

The genes are TRBV14 and TRBJ1-2; no clear D gene. Germline CDR1 and CDR2: SGHDN and FVKESK. The CDR3 length is 17 residues. Between the trimmed V and J ends, which lost 4 bases and 0 bases, there was a span of 18 bases. CDR3 coding DNA: TGTGCCAGCAGCCCAGACTGGCGGAAACGGGCTAACTATGGCTACACCTTC. Translated: CASSPDWRKRANYGYTF.

The gene calls are TRBV10-3 and TRBJ2-1, with 10 bases lining up with TRBD2. Trimming at V came to 3 bases and at J to 5 bases, leaving 4 bases not matched to a gene. Germline V CDR1 and CDR2: ENHRY, SYGVKD. The CDR3 has 15 amino acids. CDR3 loop: CAISEGLAGDNEQFF. For the CDR3, the DNA is TGTGCCATCAGTGAAGGTCTAGCGGGGGACAATGAGCAGTTCTTC.

The chain uses TRBV7-2 and TRBJ2-3; weak D call: TRBD2 (5 bases). Germline CDR1 and CDR2: SGHTA and FQGNSA. V was shortened by 5 bases and J by 2 bases, with 17 bases between the two germline ends. This CDR3 region has 16 residues. This CDR3 reads CASSPVGGSTTDTQYF. CDR3 nucleotide sequence: TGTGCCAGCAGCCCCGTCGGCGGGTCTACCACAGATACGCAGTATTTT.

The chain carries TRBV11-2 and TRBJ2-3, with 7 positions matching TRBD1. V gave up 3 bases and J gave up 1 base; unmatched junction bases: 1. This CDR3 has 14 residues. Germline loops: CDR1 SGHAT, CDR2 FQNNGV. The chain's CDR3 is CASSLGTGTDTQYF. The CDR3 nucleotides are TGTGCCAGCAGCTTGGGGACAGGCACAGATACGCAGTATTTT.

This clone appeared a single time. The chain couples TRBV6-6 to TRBJ1-2; 11 bases align to TRBD1. The CDR3 loop spans 15 amino acids. V gave up 5 bases and J gave up 7 bases; unmatched junction bases: 9. CDR1 is MNHNY and CDR2 is SVGAGI in the germline V gene (reference sequence). CDR3 protein: CASSPWTGGGSGYTF. CDR3 in DNA: TGTGCCAGCAGTCCGTGGACAGGGGGCGGTAGTGGCTACACCTTC.

This sequence joins TRBV28 and TRBJ1-2; D unresolved. Trimming removed 7 bases at V and 8 bases at J, with 17 bases between. Germline V lookup: CDR1 MDHEN, CDR2 SYDVKM. The CDR3 contains 13 residues. In DNA, the CDR3 is TGTGCCAGCACCGATCTAGTTTCGGAAGGCTACACCTTC. Its translation is CASTDLVSEGYTF.

The gene calls are TRBV7-9 and TRBJ1-6, with a possible D match to TRBD1 (5 bases). Germline-derived CDR1 and CDR2 are SEHNR and FQNEAQ (reference sequence). The CDR3 is made up of 16 amino acids. V lost 2 bases and J 4 bases, leaving 12 bases between the germline ends. This chain's CDR3 is CASSLQGGPYNSPLHF. As DNA, the CDR3 is TGTGCCAGCAGCTTACAGGGTGGGCCTTATAATTCACCCCTCCACTTT.